Following are 10 T cell receptor beta chains from one sample sequenced in a study of cytomegalovirus exposure and HLA in healthy donors. PCR amplification relied on 60 Vbeta primers (plus 13 Jbeta primers). The data were produced by immunoSEQ multiplex PCR, yet TCRdb's version contains in-frame clones alone and is incomplete. The sample holds 130,000 to 150,000 clones, around 82% seen once. The sequencing sample was made of PBMCs. These receptors all come from a female donor in good health and CMV-seronegative.

This clone was counted once. This chain links TRBV5-1 with TRBJ1-2, with D tentatively TRBD1 (5 bases). CDR1 is SGHRS, CDR2 YFSETQ, per germline. Deletions cut 0 bases from V and 14 bases from J, with 17 bases between. The CDR3 sequence is 13 residues long. CDR3 nucleotide sequence: TGCGCCAGCAGCTTGGAGCAGAGGAGGGGTTGGACCTTC. Translation: CASSLEQRRGWTF.

The chain combines TRBV28 with TRBJ1-4, with 7 bases fitting TRBD1. Germline V CDR1 and CDR2: MDHEN, SYDVKM. Losses at the gene ends were 7 bases for V and 8 bases for J; bases not matched to a gene: 13. This CDR3 has 15 amino acids. In DNA, the CDR3 is TGTGCCAGCACGGAACAGGGGTTCATACGGGAAAAACTGTTTTTT. Translation: CASTEQGFIREKLFF.

The CDR3 bases are TGTGCCAGCACCGGACAGGGGCAGAACACCGGGGAGCTGTTTTTT. Its translation is CASTGQGQNTGELFF. The rearrangement links TRBV25-1 to TRBJ2-2; TRBD1 matches at 9 bases. This CDR3 has 15 amino acids. The V and J ends lost 7 bases and 1 base, in that order; junction bases with no gene match: 4. Germline V gene lookup returns CDR1 MGHDK and CDR2 SYGVNS.

The sample holds a few counts of this clone. This chain links TRBV4-2 with TRBJ2-2; a possible D gene is TRBD2 (5 bases). Deletions cut 0 bases from V and 2 bases from J, with 7 bases between. Germline assignment: CDR1 LGHNA and CDR2 YNFKEQ. The CDR3 totals 15 residues. The CDR3 sequence: CASSQDRLNTGELFF. The CDR3 bases are TGTGCCAGCAGCCAAGACCGACTAAACACCGGGGAGCTGTTTTTT.

The chain carries TRBV16 and TRBJ2-7; TRBD1 is a possible D gene (5 bases). The CDR3 spans 15 residues. Germline assignment: CDR1 KGHSY and CDR2 FQNENV. V gave up 2 bases and J gave up 1 base, with 12 bases separating them. CDR3 residues: CASSQLIRQSYEQYF. In DNA form, the CDR3 reads TGTGCCAGCAGCCAACTCATTCGACAGTCCTACGAGCAGTACTTC.

This clone was seen once. This sequence joins TRBV11-1 and TRBJ2-1; D may be TRBD2 (6 bases). There are 16 residues in the CDR3. V was shortened by 4 bases and J by 2 bases, with 15 bases between the two germline ends. Looked up from germline, CDR1 is SGHAT and CDR2 is FQDESV (reference sequence). The CDR3 sequence: CASSSGAEGPYNEQFF. CDR3 coding DNA: TGTGCCAGCAGCTCGGGAGCAGAGGGCCCCTACAATGAGCAGTTCTTC.

This chain connects TRBV30 to TRBJ1-6, with 7 bases fitting TRBD1. This CDR3 region has 16 residues. Trimming removed 3 bases from V and 8 bases from J; junction bases left unmatched: 13. CDR1 is GTSNPN, CDR2 SVGIG, per germline (reference sequence). The CDR3 spells CAWRVKQGWGDSPLHF. CDR3 sequence (DNA): TGTGCCTGGAGGGTTAAACAGGGGTGGGGAGATTCACCCCTCCACTTT.

This rearrangement joins TRBV19 to TRBJ1-2; D perhaps matches TRBD1 (6 bases). The CDR3 extends over 15 amino acids. Germline CDR1 reads LNHDA; CDR2 reads SQIVND (reference sequence). The V end was cut by 0 bases, the J end by 8 bases, with 16 bases between. This CDR3 reads CASSIDGTDSSGYTF. Written as DNA, the CDR3 is TGTGCCAGTAGTATAGATGGCACGGACAGCAGCGGCTACACCTTC.

The chain joins TRBV6-6 to TRBJ1-2; D is possibly TRBD1 (6 bases). The CDR3 totals 14 residues. The V and J ends lost 6 bases and 3 bases respectively, with 14 bases between them. Looked up from germline, CDR1 is MNHNY and CDR2 is SVGAGI (reference sequence). DNA for the CDR3: TGTGCCAGCAGAGCGCCAGGGGAATACTATGGCTACACCTTC. Amino acid sequence: CASRAPGEYYGYTF.

V usage is TRBV28 and J usage is TRBJ1-1; TRBD1 agrees at 8 bases. With V trimmed by 8 bases and J by 1 base, 12 bases remained unmatched. Germline V lookup: CDR1 MDHEN, CDR2 SYDVKM. CDR3 length: 16 amino acids. The CDR3 sequence is CASQNTGTGKNTEAFF. CDR3 sequence (DNA): TGTGCCAGCCAAAATACCGGGACAGGCAAGAACACTGAAGCTTTCTTT.